Listed below are T cell receptor beta chains from one sample, sequenced in a study of blood T cells in healthy people across ages. Using its own MiXCR run on the 5' RACE reads, TCRdb lists one record per CDR3 protein. The sample lists roughly 730,000 distinct CDR3 sequences; 45% to 70% were seen once. Sequenced material: blood. All receptors derive from a man aged 40-50 years in good health. Each CDR3 is given with its conserved first and last residue. A D gene is named only where the DNA matches it firmly. Clone size is given for some rows only: seen once, a few or many times, or a class if the clone is expanded.

D gene: .; clone size: few; V gene: TRBV6-6; J gene: TRBJ2-7; CDR3 DNA: TGTGCCAGTCAGGACAGCTCCTACGAGCAGTACTTC; CDR3 protein: CASQDSSYEQYF
D gene: .; clone size: .; V gene: TRBV20-1; J gene: TRBJ2-5; CDR3 DNA: TGCAGTGCGAAAGGGTACGCGGGAAGGGAGACCCAGTACTTC; CDR3 protein: CSAKGYAGRETQYF
D gene: .; clone size: .; V gene: TRBV11-1; J gene: TRBJ1-1; CDR3 DNA: TGTGCCAGCAGCTTAAAGCGGAGAGCCGAAGCTTTCTTT; CDR3 protein: CASSLKRRAEAFF
D gene: TRBD2; clone size: .; V gene: TRBV29-1; J gene: TRBJ2-1; CDR3 DNA: TGCAGCGCAGGGACTAGCGGTCTTGTTTACAATGAGCAGTTCTTC; CDR3 protein: CSAGTSGLVYNEQFF
D gene: .; clone size: .; V gene: TRBV14; J gene: TRBJ2-3; CDR3 DNA: TGTGCCAGCAGCGACGACCTGCGCGATACGCAGTATTTT; CDR3 protein: CASSDDLRDTQYF
D gene: TRBD1; clone size: .; V gene: TRBV20-1; J gene: TRBJ2-7; CDR3 DNA: TGCAGTGCTAGAGGACCTCCGGGACAGGGACCCTACGAGCAGTACTTC; CDR3 protein: CSARGPPGQGPYEQYF
D gene: .; clone size: .; V gene: TRBV6-6; J gene: TRBJ1-2; CDR3 DNA: TGTGCCAGCAGCGACGGACAGACGCAAGGACCATACACCTTC; CDR3 protein: CASSDGQTQGPYTF
D gene: .; clone size: .; V gene: TRBV20-1; J gene: TRBJ2-1; CDR3 DNA: TGCAGTGCTAGCAGTAAAACGTCCGGGGACCCTCCGGGCTACAATGAGCAGTTCTTC; CDR3 protein: CSASSKTSGDPPGYNEQFF
D gene: .; clone size: .; V gene: TRBV29-1; J gene: TRBJ2-1; CDR3 DNA: TGCAGCGGCGGGGATCAAAACAATGAGCAGTTCTTC; CDR3 protein: CSGGDQNNEQFF
D gene: .; clone size: .; V gene: TRBV20-1; J gene: TRBJ2-3; CDR3 DNA: TGCAGTGCTAGGTCGAGGCTAGCAGCCAGCACAGATACGCAGTATTTT; CDR3 protein: CSARSRLAASTDTQYF
D gene: .; clone size: .; V gene: TRBV7-2; J gene: TRBJ2-7; CDR3 DNA: TGTGCCAGCAGCGTGGACGCAAGCTCCTACGAGCAGTACTTC; CDR3 protein: CASSVDASSYEQYF
D gene: TRBD2; clone size: few; V gene: TRBV7-8; J gene: TRBJ2-7; CDR3 DNA: TGTGCCAGCAGCTCGCTAGCGGGAGGGGTCGGTGAGTCCTACGAGCAGTACTTC; CDR3 protein: CASSSLAGGVGESYEQYF
D gene: .; clone size: .; V gene: TRBV7-2; J gene: TRBJ1-2; CDR3 DNA: TGTGCCAGCAGCGTAGGTCTCCGAGACTATGGCTACACCTTC; CDR3 protein: CASSVGLRDYGYTF
D gene: TRBD1; clone size: few; V gene: TRBV29-1; J gene: TRBJ1-2; CDR3 DNA: TGCAGCGCCCGACAGGGGAGAAACTATGGCTACACCTTC; CDR3 protein: CSARQGRNYGYTF
D gene: TRBD2; clone size: .; V gene: TRBV24-1; J gene: TRBJ2-3; CDR3 DNA: TGTGCCACTGAGGAGCGGGGGGGGTCAGATACGCAGTATTTT; CDR3 protein: CATEERGGSDTQYF
D gene: .; clone size: once; V gene: TRBV9; J gene: TRBJ2-5; CDR3 DNA: TGTGCCAGCAGCGTATCTTTTAGGGAGACCCAGTACTTC; CDR3 protein: CASSVSFRETQYF
D gene: TRBD2; clone size: many; V gene: TRBV29-1; J gene: TRBJ2-5; CDR3 DNA: TGCAGCGTTGACTCGGGGGGTCAGACCCAGTACTTC; CDR3 protein: CSVDSGGQTQYF
D gene: .; clone size: .; V gene: TRBV6-1; J gene: TRBJ2-1; CDR3 DNA: TGTGCCAGCCAGTACAATGAGCAGTTCTTC; CDR3 protein: CASQYNEQFF
D gene: .; clone size: .; V gene: TRBV5-1; J gene: TRBJ2-7; CDR3 DNA: TGCGCCAGCGAGGGACTTCCCGGCTACGAGCAGTACTTC; CDR3 protein: CASEGLPGYEQYF
D gene: .; clone size: .; V gene: TRBV20-1; J gene: TRBJ1-2; CDR3 DNA: TGCAGTGCCGAAGTTGGGGGTAGACTTGGCTACACCTTC; CDR3 protein: CSAEVGGRLGYTF
D gene: TRBD2; clone size: few; V gene: TRBV3-1; J gene: TRBJ2-5; CDR3 DNA: TGTGCCAGCAGCCAAGGGCTAGCGGGGGTTAAAGAGACCCAGTACTTC; CDR3 protein: CASSQGLAGVKETQYF
D gene: TRBD1; clone size: many; V gene: TRBV15; J gene: TRBJ2-7; CDR3 DNA: TGTGCCACCAGTAGTAGGGTCAGGACAGGTACCTACGAGCAGTACTTC; CDR3 protein: CATSSRVRTGTYEQYF
D gene: TRBD1; clone size: .; V gene: TRBV10-3; J gene: TRBJ2-1; CDR3 DNA: TGTGCCATCAAGGGGACAGGGATGGGAGAGACCCAGTTCTTC; CDR3 protein: CAIKGTGMGETQFF
D gene: TRBD2; clone size: .; V gene: TRBV24-1; J gene: TRBJ2-2; CDR3 DNA: TGTGCCACCAGTGACTGGGGGGGGGGTATCGGGGAGCTGTTTTTT; CDR3 protein: CATSDWGGGIGELFF
D gene: TRBD2; clone size: .; V gene: TRBV2; J gene: TRBJ2-1; CDR3 DNA: TGTGCCAGCACGGGCGGGAGCTCCTACAATGAGCAGTTCTTC; CDR3 protein: CASTGGSSYNEQFF
D gene: TRBD1; clone size: many; V gene: TRBV18; J gene: TRBJ2-7; CDR3 DNA: TGTGCCAGCTCACCTAGGACAGGGTCGAACGAGCAGTACTTC; CDR3 protein: CASSPRTGSNEQYF
D gene: TRBD1; clone size: few; V gene: TRBV4-3; J gene: TRBJ2-7; CDR3 DNA: TGCGCCAGCAGCCAAGAGGGGACAGGACCCTACGAGCAGTACTTC; CDR3 protein: CASSQEGTGPYEQYF
D gene: TRBD1; clone size: few; V gene: TRBV7-9; J gene: TRBJ2-6; CDR3 DNA: TGTGCCAGCAGCTCCTCAAGGGGGCTGAACCCCTCTGGGGCCAACGTCCTGACTTTC; CDR3 protein: CASSSSRGLNPSGANVLTF
D gene: .; clone size: few; V gene: TRBV29-1; J gene: TRBJ2-5; CDR3 DNA: TGCAGCTCCACGGTCGGCGGGGAGACCCAGTACTTC; CDR3 protein: CSSTVGGETQYF
D gene: TRBD2; clone size: .; V gene: TRBV27; J gene: TRBJ2-5; CDR3 DNA: TGTGCCAGCAGTGGGAGGGGCGGGCGCGCCCAAGAGACCCAGTACTTC; CDR3 protein: CASSGRGGRAQETQYF
D gene: .; clone size: .; V gene: TRBV7-9; J gene: TRBJ2-7; CDR3 DNA: TGTGCCAGCAGCTTCCCAATGGGTGGACTTAGCTCCTACGAGCAGTACTTC; CDR3 protein: CASSFPMGGLSSYEQYF
D gene: .; clone size: .; V gene: TRBV20-1; J gene: TRBJ2-1; CDR3 DNA: TGCAGTGCTAGAGATGGATATGAGCAGTTCTTC; CDR3 protein: CSARDGYEQFF
D gene: TRBD1; clone size: .; V gene: TRBV7-2; J gene: TRBJ1-6; CDR3 DNA: TGTGCCAGCAGCTTGACAGGGCGTAGAAATTCACCCCTCCACTTT; CDR3 protein: CASSLTGRRNSPLHF
D gene: TRBD1; clone size: .; V gene: TRBV14; J gene: TRBJ1-6; CDR3 DNA: TGTGCCAGCGGCCTTGACAGGGGGGGATCACCCCTCCACTTT; CDR3 protein: CASGLDRGGSPLHF
D gene: .; clone size: many; V gene: TRBV9; J gene: TRBJ2-3; CDR3 DNA: TGTGCCAGCAGCGTAGGGGGCTATAGCACAGATACGCAGTATTTT; CDR3 protein: CASSVGGYSTDTQYF
D gene: TRBD2; clone size: .; V gene: TRBV28; J gene: TRBJ2-2; CDR3 DNA: TGTGCCAGCAGTTTGACTAGCGGGGGGCCGGAGGGCGGGGAGCTGTTTTTT; CDR3 protein: CASSLTSGGPEGGELFF
D gene: .; clone size: few; V gene: TRBV13; J gene: TRBJ1-5; CDR3 DNA: TGTGCCAGCAGCTTACAACCCCATCCGCGACAGGTACATCAGCCCCAGCATTTT; CDR3 protein: CASSLQPHPRQVHQPQHF
D gene: .; clone size: .; V gene: TRBV18; J gene: TRBJ2-7; CDR3 DNA: TGTGCCAGCTCAGGATCGGACTCCTACGAGCAGTACTTC; CDR3 protein: CASSGSDSYEQYF
D gene: .; clone size: once; V gene: TRBV30; J gene: TRBJ1-2; CDR3 DNA: TGTGCCTGGAGTCGTGGTAGGGGCGACTATGGCTACACCTTC; CDR3 protein: CAWSRGRGDYGYTF
D gene: TRBD1; clone size: .; V gene: TRBV3-1; J gene: TRBJ1-4; CDR3 DNA: TGTGCCAGCAGCCAACATCAGGGGGCGGGTGAAAAACTGTTTTTT; CDR3 protein: CASSQHQGAGEKLFF
D gene: .; clone size: few; V gene: TRBV29-1; J gene: TRBJ2-6; CDR3 DNA: TGCAGCGTTGAATCCGGGGTCCCCTCTGGGGCCAACGTCCTGACTTTC; CDR3 protein: CSVESGVPSGANVLTF
D gene: TRBD1; clone size: few; V gene: TRBV20-1; J gene: TRBJ1-6; CDR3 DNA: TGCAGTGCTAGACGCCGGACAGGGGAGAATTCACCCCTCCACTTT; CDR3 protein: CSARRRTGENSPLHF
D gene: .; clone size: many; V gene: TRBV6-4; J gene: TRBJ2-2; CDR3 DNA: TGTGCCAGCAGTGACAGGGACACCGGGGAGCTGTTTTTT; CDR3 protein: CASSDRDTGELFF
D gene: TRBD2; clone size: .; V gene: TRBV24-1; J gene: TRBJ2-1; CDR3 DNA: TGTGCCACCAGTGATTTAAGGACTAGCGGGGCCAATGAGCAGTTCTTC; CDR3 protein: CATSDLRTSGANEQFF
D gene: .; clone size: .; V gene: TRBV9; J gene: TRBJ1-2; CDR3 DNA: TGTGCCAGCAGCGCGGAGCCCTCTCGACCCCTAGAAGGGTATGGCTACACCTTC; CDR3 protein: CASSAEPSRPLEGYGYTF
D gene: TRBD1; clone size: few; V gene: TRBV2; J gene: TRBJ1-1; CDR3 DNA: TGTGCCAGCAGCGAAACAGGGGGGAAAGCTTTCTTT; CDR3 protein: CASSETGGKAFF
D gene: .; clone size: few; V gene: TRBV6-1; J gene: TRBJ2-1; CDR3 DNA: TGTGCCAGTAAGTTAGGGGCTGAGGAGCAGTTCTTC; CDR3 protein: CASKLGAEEQFF
D gene: .; clone size: .; V gene: TRBV7-2; J gene: TRBJ2-5; CDR3 DNA: TGTGCCAGCAGCCCCCTCAACGGGTACGGGCAGTACTTC; CDR3 protein: CASSPLNGYGQYF
D gene: .; clone size: few; V gene: TRBV6-2/TRBV6-3; J gene: TRBJ2-6; CDR3 DNA: TGTGCCAGCAGTCCGCACTGGGCTGGGGCCAACGTCCTGACTTTC; CDR3 protein: CASSPHWAGANVLTF
D gene: TRBD1; clone size: .; V gene: TRBV12-3/TRBV12-4; J gene: TRBJ2-3; CDR3 DNA: TGTGCCAGCAGTTTAAGTGGGACAGGGGGTTCAGATACGCAGTATTTT; CDR3 protein: CASSLSGTGGSDTQYF
D gene: .; clone size: .; V gene: TRBV6-5; J gene: TRBJ1-5; CDR3 DNA: TGTGCCAGCAGTTACAGGGAAAGCAATCAGCCCCAGCATTTT; CDR3 protein: CASSYRESNQPQHF